This T cell receptor beta chain was identified in a study of CD8+CD57+ T cells in acquired aplastic anemia. Findings and limits, study-wide: With respect to CD8+ Simpson's diversity, patients and controls did not differ significantly.

This clonotype was observed many times. The antigen is unknown. The study profiled TCR beta VDJ and CDR3 using genomic DNA as template. TCRdb recomputed calls from the reads with MiXCR, one row per CDR3 protein. The sample has about 180,000 distinct CDR3 sequences; 45% to 55% are singletons. Patients chosen for sequencing had CD8+CD57+ cells that had expanded, as shown by flow cytometry. This receptor was taken from a human donor with aplastic anemia. Sequencing input: sorted CD4+, CD8+, or CD8+CD57+ T cells (not recorded which) from PBMCs.

Here the CDR3 DNA reads TGTGCCACCAGCTCCCGGGGGGGGGCGTTAGACACTGAAGCTTTCTTT. It specifies CATSSRGGALDTEAFF. The J gene is TRBJ1-1, the V gene TRBV15, with D perhaps TRBD1 (6 bases). CDR1 and CDR2 (germline): LNHNV, YYDKDF (reference sequence). Trimming pared 5 bases from V and 3 bases from J, leaving 19 bases between. The CDR3 runs 16 residues.